This T cell receptor beta chain came from a study of blood T cell repertoires in COVID-19. Study-wide context: Sources were T cells, B-cell-depleted T cells, or PBMCs; the material itself was cDNA or gDNA.

This CDR3 comprises 12 residues. The V and J ends lost 3 bases and 6 bases respectively, with 6 bases between them. The germline gives CDR1 MNHNS, CDR2 SASEGT. Original methodology: For nucleated cells, counts were estimated from reference gene primer amplification. Here immunoSEQ multiplex PCR was the method, and the copy in TCRdb shows in-frame clones only, minus some. V, J and clone size derive from that table, while D and trimming were established from the DNA sequence. The profile shows over 100,000 clones, approximately 85% of them singletons. The TCR comes from an elderly man with acute or convalescent COVID-19. What was sequenced was peripheral blood. The chain is built from TRBV6-1 and TRBJ1-5; D call uncertain. As DNA, the CDR3 is TGTGCCAGCAGTGACCTCGGTCAGCCCCAGCATTTT. This translates into CASSDLGQPQHF.